The TCR beta chain under discussion was sequenced for a study of T-cell reconstitution after alpha-beta-depleted transplantation in children. Preparing the TCRbeta library involved the use of unique molecular identifiers. TCRdb re-derived calls from the PCR reads in MiXCR, one entry per CDR3 protein. Found here are about 980,000 distinct CDR3 sequences, about 29% of them singletons; the top ten hold around 30%. CDR3 length equals 14 residues. Germline V gene data show CDR1 as MNHNS and CDR2 as SASEGT. Losses at the gene ends were 6 bases for V and 7 bases for J; bases not matched to a gene: 8. Only a few counts were recorded for this clonotype.

The chain combines TRBV6-1 with TRBJ1-2; 10 bases match TRBD1. This receptor was identified in a boy younger than two who had a stem cell transplant for SCID, so the T cells may come from the graft donor. The sequences come from PBMCs, mostly from graft donor cells, collected 360 days after TCRalphabeta/CD19-depleted stem cell transplant. CDR3 residues: CASRDLTGGFGYTF. As DNA, the CDR3 is TGTGCCAGCAGAGATTTGACAGGGGGCTTTGGCTACACCTTC.